These 12 T cell receptor beta chains were all obtained from the same sample, sequenced in a study of patients and donors after allogeneic stem cell transplantation. TCRdb re-called the RT-PCR reads through MiXCR, storing one row per CDR3 protein. In the table there are about 230,000 distinct CDR3 sequences, about 14% of which are singletons. The sample taken for sequencing was blood, either unsorted or a sorted T cell fraction (not recorded which). Source of these receptors: a human donor who was either an allogeneic HSCT recipient or a stem cell or donor lymphocyte infusion donor (not recorded which). It is not recorded whose cells these are; they may come from a transplant donor.

The chain employs TRBV12-5 and TRBJ1-6, with D perhaps matching TRBD1 (6 bases). The CDR3 totals 16 residues. V was cut by 5 bases and J by 5 bases, with 16 bases left in between. Germline V gives CDR1 LGHNT, CDR2 FRNRAP. CDR3: CASGRHDGTNNSPLHF. For the CDR3, the DNA is TGTGCTAGTGGTCGACACGACGGGACAAATAATTCACCCCTCCACTTT.

In its sample, this clonotype was seen a few times. This chain connects TRBV6-1 to TRBJ2-2; a possible D gene is TRBD2 (5 bases). Germline V gives CDR1 MNHNS, CDR2 SASEGT. The germline V and J ends were trimmed by 5 bases and 8 bases, with 15 bases remaining between them. The CDR3 contains 14 residues. Here the CDR3 DNA reads TGTGCCAGCAGTCAGGACCCCACGGGAGGGGAGCTGTTTTTT. It specifies CASSQDPTGGELFF.

This clonotype has a handful of counts. The V gene is TRBV7-9, the J gene TRBJ2-7; 14 bases align to TRBD2. The CDR3 contains 14 residues. Germline lookup yields CDR1 SEHNR and CDR2 FQNEAQ (reference sequence). Trimming took 8 bases from V and 6 from J; bases not matched to a gene: 6. In DNA form, the CDR3 reads TGTGCCAGCCGGGAGGGACTAGCGGGAGCCGAGCAGTACTTC. Translation: CASREGLAGAEQYF. Drawing the rest from reference TRBV7-9 and TRBJ2-7, the complete variable domain is DTGVSQNPRHKITKRGQNVTFRCDPISEHNRLYWYRQTLGQGPEFLTYFQNEAQLEKSRLLSDRFSAERPKGSFSTLEIQRTEQGDSAMYLCASREGLAGAEQYFGPGTRLTVT.

The table lists this clonotype with many counts. V and J are TRBV24-1 and TRBJ1-5; maybe TRBD1 (6 bases). Germline-derived CDR1 and CDR2 are KGHDR and SFDVKD. The CDR3 length is 13 residues. The V and J ends lost 7 bases and 7 bases respectively, with 13 bases between them. CDR3 coding DNA: TGTGCCACCAGCGACACAGGGATACAGCCCCAGCATTTT. Protein: CATSDTGIQPQHF.

This clonotype was recorded many times. This chain links TRBV2 with TRBJ2-7; D is possibly TRBD2 (5 bases). CDR1 is SNHLY and CDR2 is FYNNEI in the germline V gene. V lost 6 bases, J lost 2 bases, and 11 bases lay in between. The CDR3 covers 13 residues. CDR3 residues: CASSTIGAYEQYF. CDR3 nucleotide sequence: TGTGCCAGCAGCACCATCGGGGCCTACGAGCAGTACTTC.

In this sample, this clonotype turned up many times. This chain joins TRBV29-1 and TRBJ1-2; no clear D gene. CDR3 length equals 11 residues. Trimming removed 4 bases at V and 4 bases at J, with 7 bases between. Germline assignment: CDR1 SQVTM and CDR2 ANQGSEA. The CDR3 region has the DNA TGCAGCGTTGTCGCGCGCTATGGCTACACCTTC. Translated, it gives CSVVARYGYTF.

This clonotype was recorded many times. This chain joins TRBV3-1 and TRBJ2-1; D remains unclear. The CDR3 is made up of 13 amino acids. CDR1 and CDR2 (germline): LGHDT, YNNKEL (reference sequence). Between the trimmed V and J ends, which lost 1 base and 9 bases, there was a span of 10 bases. The CDR3 loop reads CASSQARGGEQFF. The CDR3 bases are TGTGCCAGCAGCCAAGCTAGAGGCGGTGAGCAGTTCTTC.

The rearrangement uses TRBV10-2 and TRBJ2-1, with 11 bases identical to TRBD2. Germline CDR1 reads WSHSY; CDR2 reads SAAADI. V shed 5 bases and J 2 bases; nucleotides not matched to a gene: 11. CDR3 length equals 18 residues. CDR3 in DNA: TGCGCCAGCAGTACTCCGACTAGCGGGGTTTTTGCCTACAATGAGCAGTTCTTC. Translation gives CASSTPTSGVFAYNEQFF.

This clonotype has ten or more counts. Here the CDR3 reads CASSPQQGGTDTQYF. For the CDR3, the DNA is TGTGCCAGCAGTCCCCAGCAGGGGGGAACAGATACGCAGTATTTT. The V gene is TRBV28, the J gene TRBJ2-3, with a possible D match to TRBD1 (7 bases). This CDR3 is 15 amino acids long. Germline CDR1 reads MDHEN; CDR2 reads SYDVKM. The V and J ends lost 5 bases and 3 bases respectively, with 15 bases between them.

The chain links TRBV6-2 or TRBV6-3 to TRBJ2-5; 8 bases agree with TRBD1. In germline, CDR1 is MNHEY, CDR2 SVGEGT. The CDR3 sequence is 13 residues long. The J segment lost 4 bases and the V segment lost 6 bases, leaving 4 bases of the junction unmatched. This CDR3 is CASRETGGETQYF. For the CDR3, the DNA is TGTGCCAGCAGAGAAACAGGGGGAGAGACCCAGTACTTC.

The chain carries TRBV6-1 and TRBJ2-1; 7 bases align to TRBD2. CDR1 and CDR2 from the germline V gene are MNHNS and SASEGT. J gave up 2 bases and V 8 bases, and 9 bases lay outside the gene matches. There are 15 residues in the CDR3. The CDR3 spells CASQTPGGAYNEQFF. CDR3 DNA sequence: TGTGCCAGCCAAACCCCGGGAGGAGCCTACAATGAGCAGTTCTTC.

The chain has TRBV2 and TRBJ2-1; D remains unclear. The CDR3 spans 12 residues. Between the trimmed V and J ends, which lost 8 bases and 5 bases, there was a span of 10 bases. The germline V gene encodes CDR1 SNHLY and CDR2 FYNNEI. The CDR3 here is CASVGSHNEQFF. The CDR3 DNA is TGTGCCAGCGTGGGTTCCCACAATGAGCAGTTCTTC.